The next 10 T cell receptor beta chains were all read from a single sample in a study of CD8 T cells in ankylosing spondylitis. Study-wide results and caveats: Characteristic, it appeared, of ankylosing spondylitis blood was a TCR beta motif of eight highly homologous variants.

TCRdb re-derived calls from the 5' RACE reads in MiXCR, one entry per CDR3 protein. The table shows about 330,000 distinct CDR3 sequences, with less than 9.5% occurring only once. Antigens for these TCRs are unknown. Sequencing used blood, either unsorted or a sorted T cell fraction (not recorded which). Receptors originate from a male donor with ankylosing spondylitis.

This clonotype showed up just a few times. The chain links TRBV9 to TRBJ2-3; D ambiguous. The V and J ends lost 3 bases and 4 bases respectively, with 9 bases between them. The CDR3 has 13 residues. Germline CDR1 is SGDLS and CDR2 is YYNGEE. CDR3 nucleotides: TGTGCCAGCAGCGCGATACTGGCAGATACGCAGTATTTT. This translates into CASSAILADTQYF.

Many counts were recorded for this clonotype. The V call is TRBV20-1, the J call TRBJ1-6, with 8 bases aligning to TRBD1. The J segment lost 10 bases and the V segment lost 3 bases, leaving 11 bases of the junction unmatched. This CDR3 is 15 amino acids long. Per germline, CDR1 DFQATT and CDR2 SNEGSKA (reference sequence). CDR3 amino acids: CSASPFGQGESPLHF. The CDR3 coding sequence is TGCAGTGCTAGTCCCTTCGGACAGGGAGAATCACCCCTCCACTTT.

This clonotype has a handful of counts. The chain carries TRBV4-1 and TRBJ2-1, with D tentatively TRBD1 (6 bases). CDR3 size: 16 residues. With 4 bases removed from V and 6 bases from J, the gap between germline ends came to 19 bases. The germline V gene encodes CDR1 MGHRA and CDR2 YSYEKL. Written as DNA, the CDR3 is TGCGCCAGCAGCCCAGGGGCCGTCACGAACCTCAATGAGCAGTTCTTC. Its translation is CASSPGAVTNLNEQFF.

This clonotype was counted a few times. The genes are TRBV7-2 and TRBJ1-2, with 9 bases aligning to TRBD1. The CDR3 covers 13 residues. V lost 10 bases and J lost 4; bases outside the gene matches: 7. Germline V lookup: CDR1 SGHTA, CDR2 FQGNSA. CDR3 in DNA: TGTGCCACCGAGACAGGGGGAATCTATGGCTACACCTTC. Protein product: CATETGGIYGYTF.

This clonotype was seen a handful of times. The rearrangement joins TRBV6-1 to TRBJ2-7; a weak D match, TRBD2 (5 bases). The CDR3 contains 14 residues. The germline V gene encodes CDR1 MNHNS and CDR2 SASEGT. V was cut by 6 bases and J by 4 bases, with 16 bases left in between. The CDR3 DNA follows: TGTGCCAGCAGCACCGGGATCGGCCCATACGAGCAGTACTTC. Amino acids: CASSTGIGPYEQYF.

This clonotype was seen a few times. The chain uses TRBV28 and TRBJ2-3; the match to TRBD2 covers 7 bases. V shed 6 bases and J 4 bases; nucleotides not matched to a gene: 7. This CDR3 contains 14 residues. CDR1 is MDHEN, CDR2 SYDVKM, per germline. The CDR3: CASRRAGLSDTQYF. The CDR3 coding sequence is TGTGCCAGCAGGAGAGCGGGATTGTCAGATACGCAGTATTTT.

This chain joins TRBV29-1 and TRBJ2-1; 8 nucleotides match TRBD1. V was clipped by 7 bases and J by 10 bases; unmatched bases: 6. The CDR3 contains 11 residues. CDR1 is SQVTM and CDR2 is ANQGSEA in the germline V gene. DNA for the CDR3: TGCAGCGGACAGGGGCCTACGGAGCAGTTCTTC. Translation gives CSGQGPTEQFF.

This clonotype occurred many times. The rearrangement links TRBV5-6 to TRBJ2-5; 10 nucleotides match TRBD2. Germline CDR1 SGHDT, CDR2 YYEEEE. The CDR3 runs 17 residues. V shed 0 bases and J 3 bases; nucleotides not matched to a gene: 8. The CDR3 spells CASSLASGRARKETQYF. As DNA, the CDR3 is TGTGCCAGCAGCTTGGCTAGCGGGAGAGCACGAAAAGAGACCCAGTACTTC.

This clonotype was seen at least ten times. This chain joins TRBV7-2 and TRBJ2-1, with TRBD2 identical over 7 bases. Germline V lookup: CDR1 SGHTA, CDR2 FQGNSA. The CDR3 length is 15 residues. With 2 bases clipped from V and 7 bases from J, the junction kept 8 bases outside the gene matches. CDR3 DNA sequence: TGTGCCAGCAGCTTAACGGGAGGTGTGGGTAATGAGCAGTTCTTC. Protein product: CASSLTGGVGNEQFF. The full variable domain, rest sourced from reference TRBV7-2 and TRBJ2-1, is GAGVSQSPSNKVTEKGKDVELRCDPISGHTALYWYRQSLGQGLEFLIYFQGNSAPDKSGLPSDRFSAERTGGSVSTLTIQRTQQEDSAVYLCASSLTGGVGNEQFFGPGTRLTVL.

This clonotype was seen more than once but under ten times. The chain uses TRBV7-9 and TRBJ2-2; no reliable D call. The V and J ends lost 1 base and 2 bases respectively, with 8 bases between them. Looked up from germline, CDR1 is SEHNR and CDR2 is FQNEAQ (reference sequence). The CDR3 length is 15 residues. The CDR3 DNA is TGTGCCAGCAGCTTAGGTCCACTCAACACCGGGGAGCTGTTTTTT. Translated: CASSLGPLNTGELFF.